A selection of T cell receptor beta chains follows, all from one sample in a study of blood T cell repertoires in COVID-19. Libraries were prepared by immunoSEQ multiplex PCR; TCRdb keeps only in-frame clonotypes and omits some of them. The sample records 100,000 to 120,000 clones, around four fifths being singletons. Input material: peripheral blood. The receptors here all came from a woman between 70 and 85 years old with acute or convalescent COVID-19. Both conserved end residues are part of each CDR3. D genes are given only for firm matches. Size values are once, few and many counts, or a class for expanded clones, and some rows have none.

v_call: TRBV18
d_call: NA
clone_size: NA
j_call: TRBJ2-1
cdr3_nt: TGTGCCAGCTCGAGGTCTAGCGAGACCTACAATGAGCAGTTCTTC
cdr3_aa: CASSRSSETYNEQFF

v_call: TRBV7-9
d_call: TRBD1
clone_size: NA
j_call: TRBJ1-1
cdr3_nt: TGTGCCAGCAGCAACTACAGGGGCGGGACTGAAGCTTTCTTT
cdr3_aa: CASSNYRGGTEAFF

v_call: TRBV3-1/TRBV3-2
d_call: TRBD1
clone_size: NA
j_call: TRBJ1-4
cdr3_nt: TGTGCCAGCAGCCAAAGGACAGGGGGCGCAGATGAAAAACTGTTTTTT
cdr3_aa: CASSQRTGGADEKLFF

v_call: TRBV21-1
d_call: NA
clone_size: NA
j_call: TRBJ2-1
cdr3_nt: TGTGCCAGCAGCAAAGCCCCACCTAGCGGGGGGGCCGACGATGAGCAGTTCTTC
cdr3_aa: CASSKAPPSGGADDEQFF

v_call: TRBV5-4
d_call: NA
clone_size: once
j_call: TRBJ2-1
cdr3_nt: TGTGCCAGCAGCTTGCAGGGATTAGGCGATGAGCAGTTCTTC
cdr3_aa: CASSLQGLGDEQFF

v_call: TRBV13
d_call: NA
clone_size: NA
j_call: TRBJ2-1
cdr3_nt: TGTGCCAGCAGCTTCAGAGGTAGGGGCGTGGGGAATGAGCAGTTCTTC
cdr3_aa: CASSFRGRGVGNEQFF

v_call: TRBV5-1
d_call: TRBD2
clone_size: few
j_call: TRBJ2-2
cdr3_nt: TGCGCCAGCAGCTTTCTAGCGGGAGGCACCGGGGAGCTGTTTTTT
cdr3_aa: CASSFLAGGTGELFF

v_call: TRBV28
d_call: NA
clone_size: NA
j_call: TRBJ1-6
cdr3_nt: TGTGCCAGCAGTATCCACAGCGGAAATTCACCCCTCCACTTT
cdr3_aa: CASSIHSGNSPLHF

v_call: TRBV4-3
d_call: NA
clone_size: NA
j_call: TRBJ1-4
cdr3_nt: TGCGCCAGCAGCCCGTCCAGGGCTACAACTAATGAAAAACTGTTTTTT
cdr3_aa: CASSPSRATTNEKLFF

v_call: TRBV5-4
d_call: NA
clone_size: NA
j_call: TRBJ1-2
cdr3_nt: TGTGCCAGCAGCTCTGGCAGCTATGGCTACACCTTC
cdr3_aa: CASSSGSYGYTF

v_call: TRBV18
d_call: NA
clone_size: NA
j_call: TRBJ1-5
cdr3_nt: TGTGCCAGCTCACCGGGGGGGGAGCCCCAGCATTTT
cdr3_aa: CASSPGGEPQHF

v_call: TRBV5-5
d_call: TRBD1
clone_size: NA
j_call: TRBJ2-7
cdr3_nt: TGTGCCAGCAGCTTAGGACAGGGCCCTACCTACGAGCAGTACTTC
cdr3_aa: CASSLGQGPTYEQYF

v_call: TRBV3-1/TRBV3-2
d_call: TRBD1
clone_size: once
j_call: TRBJ1-2
cdr3_nt: TGTGCCAGCAGCCTCCTCTCCGGCGGGACAGGGGGAGCTAACTATGGCTACACCTTC
cdr3_aa: CASSLLSGGTGGANYGYTF

v_call: TRBV28
d_call: NA
clone_size: NA
j_call: TRBJ1-5
cdr3_nt: TGTGCCAGTGGGGTCTTCCAGGGGCAGCCCCAGCATTTT
cdr3_aa: CASGVFQGQPQHF

v_call: TRBV7-8
d_call: NA
clone_size: NA
j_call: TRBJ2-7
cdr3_nt: TGTGCCAGCAGCCCGGTCGGTGCGAGCTCCTACGAGCAGTACTTC
cdr3_aa: CASSPVGASSYEQYF

v_call: TRBV11-2
d_call: TRBD2
clone_size: NA
j_call: TRBJ2-1
cdr3_nt: TGTGCCAGCAGCTTACTAGCGGGAGGCCGCGGGGATGAGCAGTTCTTC
cdr3_aa: CASSLLAGGRGDEQFF

v_call: TRBV18
d_call: NA
clone_size: few
j_call: TRBJ1-2
cdr3_nt: TGTGCCAGCTCACCACCCAGGGTGTCCTATGGCTACACCTTC
cdr3_aa: CASSPPRVSYGYTF

v_call: TRBV5-1
d_call: NA
clone_size: NA
j_call: TRBJ2-7
cdr3_nt: TGCGCCAGCAGCTTGGAGCCAAAAACTCGGAGCTACGAGCAGTACTTC
cdr3_aa: CASSLEPKTRSYEQYF

v_call: TRBV28
d_call: TRBD1
clone_size: NA
j_call: TRBJ2-4
cdr3_nt: TGTGCCAGCTCCCCCGGGACAGGGGGCTTTGGAGCCAAAAACATTCAGTACTTC
cdr3_aa: CASSPGTGGFGAKNIQYF

v_call: TRBV5-5
d_call: NA
clone_size: NA
j_call: TRBJ1-4
cdr3_nt: TGTGCCAGCAGCCAGAACAGGGCCCGTAATGAAAAACTGTTTTTT
cdr3_aa: CASSQNRARNEKLFF

v_call: TRBV3-1/TRBV3-2
d_call: NA
clone_size: NA
j_call: TRBJ2-5
cdr3_nt: TGTGCCAGCAGCCAAGATAAAAAGACCCAGTACTTC
cdr3_aa: CASSQDKKTQYF

v_call: TRBV28
d_call: NA
clone_size: NA
j_call: TRBJ1-1
cdr3_nt: TGTGCCAGCATCCCTTGGGGCAGGGGTACTGAAGCTTTCTTT
cdr3_aa: CASIPWGRGTEAFF

v_call: TRBV6-6
d_call: NA
clone_size: NA
j_call: TRBJ1-2
cdr3_nt: TGTGCCAGCAGACGACACAGGGAAAACCTCTATGGCTACACCTTC
cdr3_aa: CASRRHRENLYGYTF

v_call: TRBV5-6
d_call: NA
clone_size: NA
j_call: TRBJ1-5
cdr3_nt: TGTGCCAGCAGCTTGGCCGGGTTTTTGGGTCAGCCCCAGCATTTT
cdr3_aa: CASSLAGFLGQPQHF

v_call: TRBV7-9
d_call: NA
clone_size: NA
j_call: TRBJ1-2
cdr3_nt: TGTGCCAGCAGCTTAAGGCAGGGTGATGGCTACACCTTC
cdr3_aa: CASSLRQGDGYTF

v_call: TRBV19
d_call: NA
clone_size: NA
j_call: TRBJ2-7
cdr3_nt: TGTGCCAGTAGTATTATCGAGGGAAACGAGCAGTACTTC
cdr3_aa: CASSIIEGNEQYF

v_call: TRBV7-2
d_call: NA
clone_size: NA
j_call: TRBJ1-1
cdr3_nt: TGTGCCAGCAGCTTAGGAGGCACTGTAAACACTGAAGCTTTCTTT
cdr3_aa: CASSLGGTVNTEAFF

v_call: TRBV23-1
d_call: NA
clone_size: few
j_call: TRBJ2-3
cdr3_nt: TGCGCCAGCAGTCTATCGCGACAGGTTTGCACAGATACGCAGTATTTT
cdr3_aa: CASSLSRQVCTDTQYF

v_call: TRBV27
d_call: NA
clone_size: NA
j_call: TRBJ2-1
cdr3_nt: TGTGCCAGCAGCCCATGGGGGGGCAGGGGGCTCAATGAGCAGTTCTTC
cdr3_aa: CASSPWGGRGLNEQFF

v_call: TRBV5-8
d_call: NA
clone_size: NA
j_call: TRBJ1-5
cdr3_nt: TGTGCCAGCAGCCAAGACATCAATCAGCCCCAGCATTTT
cdr3_aa: CASSQDINQPQHF

v_call: TRBV27
d_call: NA
clone_size: NA
j_call: TRBJ1-2
cdr3_nt: TGTGCCAGCAGTTTACACGGGGAGTATGGCTACACCTTC
cdr3_aa: CASSLHGEYGYTF

v_call: TRBV4-1
d_call: TRBD2
clone_size: NA
j_call: TRBJ2-1
cdr3_nt: TGCGCCAGCAGCCAAGAGACACGACTAGCGGGAGGAGTCAATGAGCAGTTCTTC
cdr3_aa: CASSQETRLAGGVNEQFF

v_call: TRBV2
d_call: TRBD1
clone_size: few
j_call: TRBJ2-3
cdr3_nt: TGTGCCAGCAGCAGGGGTCAGGGGGCAGATACGCAGTATTTT
cdr3_aa: CASSRGQGADTQYF

v_call: TRBV5-1
d_call: TRBD2
clone_size: NA
j_call: TRBJ2-5
cdr3_nt: TGCGCCAGCAGCTTGGGCGGGAGAGAACAAGAGACCCAGTACTTC
cdr3_aa: CASSLGGREQETQYF

v_call: TRBV6-5
d_call: TRBD1
clone_size: NA
j_call: TRBJ1-5
cdr3_nt: TGTGCCAGCAGCCGGGACAGGGGGAGTCAGCCCCAGCATTTT
cdr3_aa: CASSRDRGSQPQHF

v_call: TRBV18
d_call: TRBD1
clone_size: NA
j_call: TRBJ1-6
cdr3_nt: TGTGCCAGCTCACCAACGACAGGGGATAATTCACCCCTCCACTTT
cdr3_aa: CASSPTTGDNSPLHF

v_call: TRBV11-2
d_call: TRBD1
clone_size: NA
j_call: TRBJ1-1
cdr3_nt: TGTGCCAGCAGCTTAGGGACAGGAGGCATGAACACTGAAGCTTTCTTT
cdr3_aa: CASSLGTGGMNTEAFF

v_call: TRBV5-1
d_call: NA
clone_size: once
j_call: TRBJ2-3
cdr3_nt: TGCGCCAGCAGCCCCTCGCAGGGCTTTTCTGATACGCAGTATTTT
cdr3_aa: CASSPSQGFSDTQYF

v_call: TRBV20-1
d_call: TRBD2
clone_size: NA
j_call: TRBJ2-3
cdr3_nt: TGCAGTGCTAGTCCGGGGAGGGGCGCAGATACGCAGTATTTT
cdr3_aa: CSASPGRGADTQYF

v_call: TRBV5-1
d_call: NA
clone_size: NA
j_call: TRBJ1-4
cdr3_nt: TGCGCCAGCAGCTTGACTACAACTAATGAAAAACTGTTTTTT
cdr3_aa: CASSLTTTNEKLFF

v_call: TRBV3-1/TRBV3-2
d_call: NA
clone_size: NA
j_call: TRBJ1-5
cdr3_nt: TGTGCCAGCAGCCCGCGACATCCCCCTGTGGGCAATCAGCCCCAGCATTTT
cdr3_aa: CASSPRHPPVGNQPQHF

v_call: TRBV6-1
d_call: TRBD1
clone_size: NA
j_call: TRBJ1-3
cdr3_nt: TGTGCCAGCAGTGGCGGGACAGGGGGACTATCTGGAAACACCATATATTTT
cdr3_aa: CASSGGTGGLSGNTIYF

v_call: TRBV11-2
d_call: TRBD1
clone_size: NA
j_call: TRBJ2-5
cdr3_nt: TGTGCCAGCAGCTTGGGACAGGTCGAACAAGAGACCCAGTACTTC
cdr3_aa: CASSLGQVEQETQYF

v_call: TRBV28
d_call: TRBD1
clone_size: once
j_call: TRBJ1-2
cdr3_nt: TGTGCCAGCAGTTTACCAGGGGGCTATGGCTACACCTTC
cdr3_aa: CASSLPGGYGYTF

v_call: TRBV7-9
d_call: NA
clone_size: NA
j_call: TRBJ1-3
cdr3_nt: TGTGCCAGCAGCTTAGGGAGTTCAGGGGCCTCTGGAAACACCATATATTTT
cdr3_aa: CASSLGSSGASGNTIYF

v_call: TRBV7-9
d_call: NA
clone_size: NA
j_call: TRBJ2-3
cdr3_nt: TGTGCCAGCAGCTTACAGGGAAGCACAGATACGCAGTATTTT
cdr3_aa: CASSLQGSTDTQYF

v_call: TRBV28
d_call: TRBD1
clone_size: NA
j_call: TRBJ1-2
cdr3_nt: TGTGCCAGCAGGTCCGGGACAGCCAACTATGGCTACACCTTC
cdr3_aa: CASRSGTANYGYTF

v_call: TRBV9
d_call: TRBD1
clone_size: once
j_call: TRBJ1-1
cdr3_nt: TGTGCCAGCAGCGCACAGGGGGCGGGTTTTGCTGAAGCTTTCTTT
cdr3_aa: CASSAQGAGFAEAFF

v_call: TRBV18
d_call: NA
clone_size: NA
j_call: TRBJ1-1
cdr3_nt: TGTGCCAGCTCACAGCAGGGGAACACTGAAGCTTTCTTT
cdr3_aa: CASSQQGNTEAFF

v_call: TRBV19
d_call: NA
clone_size: NA
j_call: TRBJ2-3
cdr3_nt: TGTGCCAGTAGTATATCCCCGCTCGCCAGGGGCAGCACAGATACGCAGTATTTT
cdr3_aa: CASSISPLARGSTDTQYF

v_call: TRBV19
d_call: NA
clone_size: few
j_call: TRBJ1-2
cdr3_nt: TGTGCCAGTAGTATAGTCGCGGGGGGAAACTATGGCTACACCTTC
cdr3_aa: CASSIVAGGNYGYTF

v_call: TRBV27
d_call: NA
clone_size: NA
j_call: TRBJ1-5
cdr3_nt: TGTGCCAGCAGTCCGTTGACAGGCGCCAATCAGCCCCAGCATTTT
cdr3_aa: CASSPLTGANQPQHF

v_call: TRBV9
d_call: TRBD1
clone_size: once
j_call: TRBJ2-1
cdr3_nt: TGTGCCAGCAGCGTATCCCCGGGACAGGGGATGGCCTACAATGAGCAGTTCTTC
cdr3_aa: CASSVSPGQGMAYNEQFF

v_call: TRBV7-9
d_call: NA
clone_size: NA
j_call: TRBJ2-2
cdr3_nt: TGTGCCAGCAGCTTAGTCAGGCCCCTCCTCGCGAACACCGGGGAGCTGTTTTTT
cdr3_aa: CASSLVRPLLANTGELFF

v_call: TRBV21-1
d_call: NA
clone_size: NA
j_call: TRBJ2-3
cdr3_nt: TGTGCCAGCAGCAAAGAAGGTGACTTTAGAAGCACAGATACGCAGTATTTT
cdr3_aa: CASSKEGDFRSTDTQYF

v_call: TRBV18
d_call: NA
clone_size: NA
j_call: TRBJ1-1
cdr3_nt: TGTGCCAGCTCACCGTCGGAGGTAGGCACTGAAGCTTTCTTT
cdr3_aa: CASSPSEVGTEAFF

v_call: TRBV2
d_call: TRBD2
clone_size: NA
j_call: TRBJ2-3
cdr3_nt: TGTGCCAGCAGTGAATCCCTCTCAACTATAGCGGGGTTGGGAGATACGCAGTATTTT
cdr3_aa: CASSESLSTIAGLGDTQYF

v_call: TRBV6-6
d_call: TRBD1
clone_size: few
j_call: TRBJ1-3
cdr3_nt: TGTGCCAGCAGTCTAAAATACGCCGGGACAGGGGGACAATCTGGAAACACCATATATTTT
cdr3_aa: CASSLKYAGTGGQSGNTIYF

v_call: TRBV5-6
d_call: NA
clone_size: NA
j_call: TRBJ1-2
cdr3_nt: TGTGCCAGCTCGCGAATACAGCGGGGTCCTAACTATGGCTACACCTTC
cdr3_aa: CASSRIQRGPNYGYTF

v_call: TRBV28
d_call: TRBD2
clone_size: NA
j_call: TRBJ2-3
cdr3_nt: TGTGCCAGCAGCGGGACTAGCGGGTACACAGATACGCAGTATTTT
cdr3_aa: CASSGTSGYTDTQYF